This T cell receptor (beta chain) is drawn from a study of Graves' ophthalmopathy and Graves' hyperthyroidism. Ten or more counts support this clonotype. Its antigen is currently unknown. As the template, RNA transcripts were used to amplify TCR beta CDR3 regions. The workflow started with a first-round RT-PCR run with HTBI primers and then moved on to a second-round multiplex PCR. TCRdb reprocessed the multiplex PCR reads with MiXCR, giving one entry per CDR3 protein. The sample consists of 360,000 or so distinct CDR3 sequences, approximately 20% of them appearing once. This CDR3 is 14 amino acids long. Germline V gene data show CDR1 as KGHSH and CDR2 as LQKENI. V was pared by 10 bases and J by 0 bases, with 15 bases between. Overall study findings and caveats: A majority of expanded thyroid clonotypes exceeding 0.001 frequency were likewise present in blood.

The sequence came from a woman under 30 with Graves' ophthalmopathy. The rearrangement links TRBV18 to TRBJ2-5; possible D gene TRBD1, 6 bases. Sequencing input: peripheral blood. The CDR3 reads CAINQGTDQETQYF. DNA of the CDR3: TGTGCCATCAACCAGGGGACGGACCAAGAGACCCAGTACTTC.